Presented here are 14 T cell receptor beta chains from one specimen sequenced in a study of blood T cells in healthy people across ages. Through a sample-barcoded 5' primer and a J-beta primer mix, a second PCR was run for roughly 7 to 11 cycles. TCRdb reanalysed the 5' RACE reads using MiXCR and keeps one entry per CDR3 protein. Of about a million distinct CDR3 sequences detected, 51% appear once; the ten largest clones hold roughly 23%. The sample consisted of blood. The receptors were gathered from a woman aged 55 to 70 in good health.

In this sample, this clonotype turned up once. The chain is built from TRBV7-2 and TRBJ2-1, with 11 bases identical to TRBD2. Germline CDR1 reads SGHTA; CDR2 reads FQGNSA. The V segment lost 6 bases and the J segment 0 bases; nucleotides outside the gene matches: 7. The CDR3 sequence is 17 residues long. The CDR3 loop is CASRGTSGVSSYNEQFF. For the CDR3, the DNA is TGTGCCAGCAGGGGGACTAGCGGCGTTAGCTCCTACAATGAGCAGTTCTTC.

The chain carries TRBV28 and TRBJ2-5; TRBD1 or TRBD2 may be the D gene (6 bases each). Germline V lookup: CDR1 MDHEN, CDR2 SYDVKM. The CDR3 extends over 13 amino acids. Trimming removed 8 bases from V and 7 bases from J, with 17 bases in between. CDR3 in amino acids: CASDDGGLGTQYF. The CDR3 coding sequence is TGTGCCAGCGATGATGGGGGGCTAGGGACCCAGTACTTC.

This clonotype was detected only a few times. The CDR3 protein is CSAREDRGFSETQYF. In DNA, the CDR3 is TGCAGTGCTAGGGAAGACAGGGGTTTTTCAGAGACCCAGTACTTC. V usage is TRBV20-1 and J usage is TRBJ2-4; 8 positions match TRBD1. The J call may be in error: the DNA end matches TRBJ2-5 better. Per the germline V gene, CDR1 is DFQATT and CDR2 is SNEGSKA (reference sequence). This CDR3 is built from 15 residues.

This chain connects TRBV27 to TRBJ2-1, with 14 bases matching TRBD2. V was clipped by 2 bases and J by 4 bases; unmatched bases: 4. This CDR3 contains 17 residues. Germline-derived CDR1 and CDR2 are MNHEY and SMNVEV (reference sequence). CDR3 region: CASSLQGLAGVYNEQFF. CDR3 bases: TGTGCCAGCAGTTTACAGGGACTAGCGGGAGTATACAATGAGCAGTTCTTC.

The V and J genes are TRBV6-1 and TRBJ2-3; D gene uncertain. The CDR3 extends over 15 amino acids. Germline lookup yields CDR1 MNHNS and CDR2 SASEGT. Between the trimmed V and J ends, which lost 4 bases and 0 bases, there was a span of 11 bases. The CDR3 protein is CASSARQISTDTQYF. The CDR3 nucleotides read TGTGCCAGCAGTGCCAGACAAATTAGCACAGATACGCAGTATTTT.

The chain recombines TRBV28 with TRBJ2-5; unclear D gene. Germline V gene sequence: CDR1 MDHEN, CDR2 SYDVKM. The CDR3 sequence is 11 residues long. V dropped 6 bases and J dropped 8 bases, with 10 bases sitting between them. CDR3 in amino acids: CASRSDFTQYF. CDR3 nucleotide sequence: TGTGCCAGCAGATCTGACTTCACCCAGTACTTC.

This CDR3 is CASSQGTSNTGELFF. The CDR3, as DNA: TGTGCCAGCAGCCAAGGCACCTCGAACACCGGGGAGCTGTTTTTT. The chain is built from TRBV14 and TRBJ2-2; D gene uncertain. This CDR3 region has 15 residues. Germline assignment: CDR1 SGHDN and CDR2 FVKESK. V was clipped by 1 base and J by 0 bases, with 6 bases between them.

The CDR3 protein is CASSRNLAGDYNEQYF. In DNA form, the CDR3 reads TGCGCCAGCAGCCGAAACCTAGCGGGAGACTACAATGAGCAGTACTTC. The rearrangement uses TRBV4-1 and TRBJ2-1; 10 bases match TRBD2. The end of the DNA fits TRBJ2-7 better, so the J call may be wrong. In germline, CDR1 is MGHRA, CDR2 YSYEKL. CDR3 length equals 16 residues.

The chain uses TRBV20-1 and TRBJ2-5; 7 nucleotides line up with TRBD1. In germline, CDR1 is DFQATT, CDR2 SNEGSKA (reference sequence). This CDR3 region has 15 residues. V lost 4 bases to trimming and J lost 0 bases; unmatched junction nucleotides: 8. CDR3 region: CSAIYPGQYQETQYF. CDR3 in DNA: TGCAGTGCTATTTACCCGGGACAGTACCAAGAGACCCAGTACTTC.

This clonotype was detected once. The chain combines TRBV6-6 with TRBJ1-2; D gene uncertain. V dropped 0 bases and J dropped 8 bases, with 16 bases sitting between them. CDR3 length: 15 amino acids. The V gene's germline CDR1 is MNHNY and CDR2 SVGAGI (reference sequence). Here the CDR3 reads CASSYSSFGERGYTF. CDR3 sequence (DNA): TGTGCCAGCAGTTACTCCAGCTTTGGAGAACGCGGCTACACCTTC.

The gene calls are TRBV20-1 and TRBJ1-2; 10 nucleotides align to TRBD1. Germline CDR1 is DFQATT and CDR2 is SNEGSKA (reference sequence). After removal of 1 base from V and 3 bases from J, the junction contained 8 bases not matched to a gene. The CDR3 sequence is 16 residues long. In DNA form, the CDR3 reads TGCAGTGCTAGAGTGTTGGGACAGGGGAAAGACTATGGCTACACCTTC. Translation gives CSARVLGQGKDYGYTF.

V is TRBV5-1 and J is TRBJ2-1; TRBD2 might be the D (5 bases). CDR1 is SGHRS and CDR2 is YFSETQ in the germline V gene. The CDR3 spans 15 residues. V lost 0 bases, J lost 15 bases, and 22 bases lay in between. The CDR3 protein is CASSLEEALGRWRFF. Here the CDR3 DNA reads TGCGCCAGCAGCTTGGAGGAGGCCCTAGGACGATGGAGGTTCTTC.

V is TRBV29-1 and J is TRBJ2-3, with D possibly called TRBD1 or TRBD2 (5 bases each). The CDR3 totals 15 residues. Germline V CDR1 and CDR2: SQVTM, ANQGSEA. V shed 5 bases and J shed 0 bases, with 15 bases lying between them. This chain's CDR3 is CSVQQRGGSTDTQYF. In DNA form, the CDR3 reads TGCAGCGTTCAGCAGAGGGGCGGTAGCACAGATACGCAGTATTTT.

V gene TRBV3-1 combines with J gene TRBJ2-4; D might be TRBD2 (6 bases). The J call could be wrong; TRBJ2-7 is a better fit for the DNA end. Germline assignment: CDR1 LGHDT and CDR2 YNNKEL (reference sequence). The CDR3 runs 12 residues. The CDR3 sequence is CASSRLVSEQYF. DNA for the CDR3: TGTGCCAGCAGCCGACTAGTCAGCGAGCAGTACTTC.